The entry that follows covers one T cell receptor beta chain sequence. Its specificity is unknown. The entry originates in a study of cytomegalovirus exposure and HLA in healthy donors. Regarding the study as a whole: Follow-up analysis seemed to connect common viral pathogens with several of the most significant clusters identified. CMV serostatus was the sole immune exposure information available. Earlier analysis found most TCR beta V segments productive about 90% or about 30% of the time.

Primers: 60 Vbeta forward and 13 Jbeta reverse. Data came from immunoSEQ multiplex PCR; TCRdb stores just in-frame clones and leaves some out. The table records about 120,000 clones, more than 60% of them present only once. This CDR3 spans 12 amino acids. Germline CDR1 and CDR2: MDHEN and SYDVKM. V shed 6 bases and J shed 5 bases, with 10 bases lying between them. The receptor's source is a man aged 40-50 years in good health and CMV-seropositive. The V and J genes are TRBV28 and TRBJ2-5; D remains ambiguous. Sequenced: PBMCs. The CDR3 spells CASSVSLETQYF. The CDR3 DNA follows: TGTGCCAGCAGCGTCTCTCTGGAGACCCAGTACTTC.